What follows are 26 T cell receptor beta chains derived from one specimen sequenced in a study of blood T cell repertoires in COVID-19 (dated by TCRdb to 2020 to 2021). Libraries were built with the immunoSEQ multiplex PCR assay. Not all clones reach the TCRdb copy of this immuneACCESS table, which keeps in-frame sequences only. Checked studies attribute under half of the gap to unresolved V genes and leave the rest unexplained. Here the sample has 220,000 or so clones; 75% to 90% occur a single time. 8% to 10% of the sample is taken by the ten largest. The specimen was peripheral blood. The receptors here all came from a woman aged 80 or older with COVID-19, enrolled during active disease.

This clone has just one count. The chain employs TRBV4-1 and TRBJ1-2, with D possibly TRBD1 on 5 matching bases. This CDR3 region has 16 residues. Trimming cost V 1 base and J 2 bases, with 14 bases left between them. CDR1 is MGHRA, CDR2 YSYEKL, per germline. Here the CDR3 DNA reads TGCGCCAGCAGCCAAGTGGGGATGGGGGGAAACTATGGCTACACCTTC. This translates into CASSQVGMGGNYGYTF.

The V gene is TRBV27, the J gene TRBJ1-2, with 9 bases matching TRBD1. There are 15 residues in the CDR3. J gave up 2 bases and V 7 bases, and 8 bases lay outside the gene matches. Germline CDR1 MNHEY, CDR2 SMNVEV (reference sequence). The CDR3 sequence is CASTSSGTGNYGYTF. The DNA of the CDR3 is TGTGCCAGCACCTCCTCCGGGACAGGGAACTATGGCTACACCTTC.

The genes are TRBV7-2 and TRBJ2-3, with TRBD2 matching 12 bases. CDR1 and CDR2 (germline): SGHTA, FQGNSA. This CDR3 is built from 18 residues. V dropped 4 bases and J dropped 0; count of bases not matched to a gene: 8. In nucleotides, the CDR3 is TGTGCCAGCAGCTCACTAGCGGGAGGTCGATTGAGCACAGATACGCAGTATTTT. Protein sequence: CASSSLAGGRLSTDTQYF.

The chain combines TRBV24-1 with TRBJ1-5, with D uncertain. Germline V gives CDR1 KGHDR, CDR2 SFDVKD. V dropped 4 bases and J dropped 2 bases, with 20 bases sitting between them. This CDR3 has 18 residues. The CDR3 sequence: CATSDPRKDAKGNQPQHF. The CDR3, as DNA: TGTGCCACCAGTGACCCTAGGAAGGATGCAAAGGGCAATCAGCCCCAGCATTTT.

V is TRBV7-3 and J is TRBJ2-7, with 12 nucleotides matching TRBD2. The CDR3 spans 14 residues. J lost 7 bases, V lost 5 bases, and 6 bases had no gene match. Germline V gene lookup returns CDR1 SGHTA and CDR2 FQGTGA. The CDR3 DNA follows: TGTGCCAGCAGCCCGACTAGCGGGAGTATGGAGCAGTACTTC. It yields the protein CASSPTSGSMEQYF.

This clone is a singleton in its sample. V is TRBV19 and J is TRBJ2-5; 8 bases map to TRBD1. This CDR3 spans 15 amino acids. Germline trimming cut 5 bases from V and 4 bases from J; bases unmatched to any gene: 9. The V gene's germline CDR1 is LNHDA and CDR2 SQIVND (reference sequence). CDR3 in amino acids: CASSAQRTGTETQYF. The CDR3 DNA follows: TGTGCCAGTAGTGCCCAAAGGACAGGGACAGAGACCCAGTACTTC.

The V gene is TRBV6-5, the J gene TRBJ2-2; D is perhaps TRBD2 (6 bases). V lost 6 bases to trimming and J lost 2 bases, with 10 bases between them. Germline CDR1 and CDR2: MNHEY and SVGAGI. The CDR3 has 14 residues. In DNA form, the CDR3 reads TGTGCCAGCAGGCCGGGACTCAACACCGGGGAGCTGTTTTTT. Translating it yields CASRPGLNTGELFF.

The rearrangement links TRBV2 to TRBJ1-2; D unclear. The CDR3 sequence is 13 residues long. Trimming removed 5 bases from V and 5 bases from J, with 12 bases in between. Germline CDR1 is SNHLY and CDR2 is FYNNEI. The CDR3 DNA reads as TGTGCCAGCAGTTTTTTAACAGATTATGGCTACACCTTC. Translated, it gives CASSFLTDYGYTF.

This sequence joins TRBV6-5 and TRBJ2-1, with TRBD2 identical over 7 bases. The CDR3 has 13 amino acids. Unmatched junction bases numbered 7, after V lost 2 bases and J lost 12 bases. CDR1 is MNHEY, CDR2 SVGAGI, per germline. CDR3 in amino acids: CASSYRNTGGQFF. DNA for the CDR3: TGTGCCAGCAGTTACCGGAACACGGGGGGGCAGTTCTTC.

This rearrangement joins TRBV12-3 or TRBV12-4 to TRBJ1-2; 8 bases fit TRBD1. The trim removed 5 bases at V and 6 bases at J, leaving 5 bases unmatched. CDR3 length equals 13 residues. The DNA for the CDR3 is TGTGCCAGCAGTCCAAGGACAGGGAATGGCTACACCTTC. This gives the protein CASSPRTGNGYTF.

This chain uses TRBV10-2 with TRBJ1-2; D not certain. V gave up 3 bases and J gave up 5 bases, with 10 bases separating them. From germline, CDR1 is WSHSY and CDR2 SAAADI. The CDR3 contains 13 residues. The CDR3 region is CASSDGRDYGYTF. For the CDR3, the DNA is TGCGCCAGCAGTGATGGGAGGGATTATGGCTACACCTTC.

The V and J genes are TRBV5-1 and TRBJ1-4, with 10 bases matching TRBD1. After removal of 5 bases from V and 7 bases from J, the junction contained 17 bases not matched to a gene. Germline loops: CDR1 SGHRS, CDR2 YFSETQ. The CDR3 is 18 amino acids. In nucleotides, the CDR3 is TGCGCCAGCAGACTAACGTACGGGACAGGGGTCAATATTGAAAAACTGTTTTTT. Encoded protein: CASRLTYGTGVNIEKLFF.

V is TRBV5-1 and J is TRBJ1-2; 7 bases are shared with TRBD1. V shed 0 bases, J shed 1 base, and the junction held 6 bases outside the gene matches. Germline CDR1 and CDR2: SGHRS and YFSETQ. This CDR3 is 16 amino acids long. In DNA, the CDR3 is TGCGCCAGCAGCTTGGCCGGGACAGATGTTAACTATGGCTACACCTTC. Its translation is CASSLAGTDVNYGYTF. Full variable domain (rest looked up from reference TRBV5-1 and TRBJ1-2): KAGVTQTPRYLIKTRGQQVTLSCSPISGHRSVSWYQQTPGQGLQFLFEYFSETQRNKGNFPGRFSGRQFSNSRSEMNVSTLELGDSALYLCASSLAGTDVNYGYTFGSGTRLTVV.

This clone appeared many times. This rearrangement joins TRBV5-1 to TRBJ1-5, with D possibly TRBD1 on 5 matching bases. Trimming pared 2 bases from V and 4 bases from J, leaving 10 bases between. In germline, CDR1 is SGHRS, CDR2 YFSETQ. This CDR3 spans 14 amino acids. Here the CDR3 DNA reads TGCGCCAGCAGCTTATGGCCAGGGAATCAGCCCCAGCATTTT. Its translation is CASSLWPGNQPQHF.

The CDR3 DNA sequence: TGTGCCAGCAGTTCCCTTAGCGGGGGGCGTTACAATGAGCAGTTCTTC. Translated: CASSSLSGGRYNEQFF. V gene TRBV6-5 combines with J gene TRBJ2-1; TRBD2 matches 10 bases. Trimming at V came to 4 bases and at J to 4 bases, leaving 7 bases not matched to a gene. CDR1 MNHEY and CDR2 SVGAGI come from the germline V gene. The CDR3 is made up of 16 amino acids.

The genes are TRBV24-1 and TRBJ2-2; TRBD1 matches 8 bases. CDR3 size: 16 residues. V trimming: 4 bases; J trimming: 4 bases; junction bases outside the gene matches: 7. Germline CDR1 KGHDR, CDR2 SFDVKD. The CDR3 bases are TGTGCCACCAGTGACTTAGTCAGGGGGCTCACCGGGGAGCTGTTTTTT. The encoded protein is CATSDLVRGLTGELFF.

The table lists this clone with a few counts. The genes are TRBV30 and TRBJ1-2; the D gene is possibly TRBD1 (6 bases). The germline gives CDR1 GTSNPN, CDR2 SVGIG (reference sequence). V lost 2 bases and J 7 bases, leaving 17 bases between the germline ends. CDR3 size: 14 residues. The DNA for the CDR3 is TGTGCCTGGAGTCCGAAGGGGGGGAGGGGTGGCTACACCTTC. It codes for CAWSPKGGRGGYTF.

The chain employs TRBV7-9 and TRBJ2-5; 7 bases are shared with TRBD1. The CDR3 has 14 amino acids. Germline V CDR1 and CDR2: SEHNR, FQNEAQ (reference sequence). The J segment lost 0 bases and the V segment lost 5 bases, leaving 3 bases of the junction unmatched. CDR3 sequence reads: CASSRDRDQETQYF. The CDR3 DNA is TGTGCCAGCAGCCGTGACAGGGACCAAGAGACCCAGTACTTC.

The V call is TRBV5-1, the J call TRBJ1-4, with 10 bases matching TRBD1. Germline V gives CDR1 SGHRS, CDR2 YFSETQ. This CDR3 has 16 amino acids. J was trimmed by 7 bases and V by 0 bases; bases with no gene match: 6. CDR3 in amino acids: CASSLDLTGGFEKLFF. CDR3 nucleotide sequence: TGCGCCAGCAGCTTGGATTTGACAGGGGGCTTTGAAAAACTGTTTTTT.

The rearrangement uses TRBV9 and TRBJ2-7, with D tentatively TRBD2 (5 bases). Trimming left V 2 bases short and J 3 bases short, with 12 bases between. The CDR3 runs 14 residues. In germline, CDR1 is SGDLS, CDR2 YYNGEE. The CDR3 coding sequence is TGTGCCAGCAGCGTGAGCGGTGAGAGCTACGAGCAGTACTTC. This translates into CASSVSGESYEQYF.

This clone was seen only once. The CDR3 sequence is CASSMDRGNSPLHF. Written as DNA, the CDR3 is TGTGCCAGCAGTATGGACAGGGGGAATTCACCCCTCCACTTT. The chain joins TRBV6-4 to TRBJ1-6; 10 bases are a match to TRBD1. This CDR3 comprises 14 residues. V shed 5 bases and J 7 bases; nucleotides not matched to a gene: 2. The V gene's germline CDR1 is MRHNA and CDR2 SNTAGT.

The V gene is TRBV18, the J gene TRBJ2-3; 7 bases fit TRBD1. The CDR3 is 16 residues long. J was trimmed by 4 bases and V by 0 bases; bases with no gene match: 7. Germline CDR1 is KGHSH and CDR2 is LQKENI. CDR3 coding DNA: TGTGCCAGCTCACCACCGTCACAGGGGAAGTCAGATACGCAGTATTTT. This codes for CASSPPSQGKSDTQYF.

This chain joins TRBV6-6 and TRBJ1-2, with 12 positions matching TRBD1. This CDR3 is built from 15 residues. Germline CDR1 and CDR2: MNHNY and SVGAGI (reference sequence). Trimming at V came to 7 bases and at J to 6 bases, leaving 9 bases not matched to a gene. CDR3 sequence: CASTQRDRGLNGYTF. The CDR3 DNA follows: TGTGCCAGCACCCAGCGGGACAGGGGGCTGAATGGCTACACCTTC.

This clone was picked up a small number of times. The genes are TRBV10-1 and TRBJ2-7; the match to TRBD2 covers 8 bases. The V gene's germline CDR1 is WNHNN and CDR2 SYGVQD (reference sequence). V shed 8 bases, J shed 2 bases, and the junction held 5 bases outside the gene matches. This CDR3 comprises 13 residues. The CDR3 nucleotides are TGCGCCAGCGGACCGGGAGGGGCCTACGAGCAGTACTTC. Encoded protein: CASGPGGAYEQYF.

Remarks on this clone: The sample holds other DNA sequences that translate to the same CDR3. The chain is built from TRBV6-2 or TRBV6-3 and TRBJ1-5, with D tentatively TRBD1 (5 bases). The CDR3 has 15 amino acids. Deletions cut 0 bases from V and 1 base from J, with 7 bases between. Germline V gene lookup returns CDR1 MNHEY and CDR2 SVGEGT. The CDR3 here is CASSYSGGSNQPQHF. The CDR3 region has the DNA TGTGCCAGCAGTTACTCGGGGGGGAGCAATCAGCCCCAGCATTTT.

The V call is TRBV4-1, the J call TRBJ2-1, with D tentatively TRBD2 (6 bases). V gave up 3 bases and J gave up 12 bases, with 15 bases separating them. CDR1 is MGHRA, CDR2 YSYEKL, per germline. The length of the CDR3 is 13 residues. CDR3 nucleotide sequence: TGCGCCAGCAGCCATTCCAAGATCGGGGGGCAGTTCTTC. As protein: CASSHSKIGGQFF.